This T cell receptor (beta chain) was captured in a study of human T cells and chemical hapten exposure. Notes on the study in general: PT1 expanded TCR numbers tracked positively with patch test score. Among TCRs, those above 1 in 1000 frequency were unaffected by DPC sensitization.

This clonotype was counted between two and nine times. Its target is unknown. The time point here: pre-sensitization, week 0. The treatment is: therapeutic diphenylcyclopropenone sensitization with weekly scalp DPC. People who gave samples had alopecia, were 18 to 70 years old, and were suitable for DPC. Separate cDNA molecules received unique molecular identifiers, which the library attached to them. TCRdb redid the calling of the RACE reads with MiXCR, one entry per CDR3 protein. The sample consists of approximately 57,000 distinct CDR3 sequences, roughly 9.8% of them appearing once. The TCR originated in a middle-aged man with alopecia areata. Some clones in this sample may be carry-over from other donors' samples. Sequenced material: whole blood, taken in connection with sensitization to the hapten diphenylcyclopropenone (DPC).

The CDR3, as DNA: TGTGCCACCAGCAGAGCAGAGACTAGCGGGAGTCAGGATACGCAGTATTTT. Translated, it gives CATSRAETSGSQDTQYF. The chain employs TRBV15 and TRBJ2-3, with 12 nucleotides matching TRBD2. The CDR3 runs to 17 residues. Losses at the gene ends were 1 base for V and 6 bases for J; bases not matched to a gene: 8. Germline CDR1 and CDR2: LNHNV and YYDKDF (reference sequence).